The clone carrying this T cell receptor beta chain occurred a few times. These data come from a study of T-cell reconstitution after alpha-beta-depleted transplantation in children. V was pared by 4 bases and J by 5 bases, with 4 bases of the junction left unmatched. Germline V CDR1 and CDR2: SGHDN, FVKESK. This CDR3 contains 14 residues. Construction of the TCRbeta library involved unique molecular identifiers. One entry per CDR3 protein, called by TCRdb with MiXCR from the PCR reads. Here the sample spans roughly 23,000 distinct CDR3 sequences, approximately 11% being singletons. The sample consisted of PBMCs from the stem cell graft donor, taken from the stem cell graft. This sequence joins TRBV14 and TRBJ2-7, with 11 bases aligning to TRBD2. This clonotype originated in a human donor who donated a stem cell graft to a child with chronic granulomatous disease. CDR3 nucleotide sequence: TGTGCCAGCAGCCTCACTAGCGGGAGTAACGAGCAGTACTTC. Protein product: CASSLTSGSNEQYF.